This is a list of T cell receptor beta chains from one sample in a study of cytomegalovirus exposure and HLA in healthy donors. The method was immunoSEQ multiplex PCR; TCRdb's version includes in-frame clones alone and lacks a portion of them. The table shows roughly 150,000 clones, with around 85% occurring only once. Material for sequencing was PBMCs. The receptors come from a man aged 25 to 40 in good health and CMV-seropositive. CDR3s include the opening cysteine and the closing phenylalanine or tryptophan. D genes are given only for firm matches. Not all rows give a size; the values are once, few, many and, for expanded clones, a class.

cdr3_length j_call v_call d_call clone_size cdr3_nt cdr3_aa
18 TRBJ2-3 TRBV18 - - TGTGCCAGCTCCCTTGGACGGGGGGCCTCCGCTAGCACAGATACGCAGTATTTT CASSLGRGASASTDTQYF
14 TRBJ2-5 TRBV29-1 - - TGCAGCGTAGACAAGTTAGGGGTGCAAGAGACCCAGTACTTC CSVDKLGVQETQYF
12 TRBJ1-2 TRBV30 - - TGTGCCTGGAGTGTACAATCAGGCGGCTACACCTTC CAWSVQSGGYTF
14 TRBJ1-3 TRBV5-1 - - TGCGCCAGCAGCTTTTACGAGCCTGGAAACACCATATATTTT CASSFYEPGNTIYF
14 TRBJ2-1 TRBV27 - - TGTGCCAGCAGAACCGGGCTTCTAGCAGATGAGCAGTTCTTC CASRTGLLADEQFF
15 TRBJ2-1 TRBV4-3 - - TGCGCCAGCAGCCAAGAAGAGACGGACAACAATGAGCAGTTCTTC CASSQEETDNNEQFF
12 TRBJ1-1 TRBV7-3 - - TGTGCCAGCAGCTTTGGCAACACTGAAGCTTTCTTT CASSFGNTEAFF
13 TRBJ1-3 TRBV27 - - TGTGCCAGCAGTTTACACTCTGGAAACACCATATATTTT CASSLHSGNTIYF
19 TRBJ2-5 TRBV4-1 TRBD2 - TGCGCCAGCAGCCAAAAACTCCAGGGCCAGCGGGGGGGTGGAGAGACCCAGTACTTC CASSQKLQGQRGGGETQYF
13 TRBJ1-1 TRBV19 TRBD1 once TGTGCCAGTGGTCGGACAGGGTTAACTGAAGCTTTCTTT CASGRTGLTEAFF
14 TRBJ2-3 TRBV12-5 - - TGTGCTAGTGGTTTGGATGACAGAACAGATACGCAGTATTTT CASGLDDRTDTQYF
15 TRBJ2-2 TRBV9 TRBD2 - TGTGCCAGCAGCACCGATAGCGGGGGCTTCGGGGAGCTGTTTTTT CASSTDSGGFGELFF
20 TRBJ2-1 TRBV29-1 TRBD2 - TGCAGCGTTGAAGATCTTACCACTAGCGGGGGTGTCCAGGCCTACAATGAGCAGTTCTTC CSVEDLTTSGGVQAYNEQFF
15 TRBJ1-6 TRBV11-2 TRBD1 once TGTGCCAGCAGCCTCCGACAGGGCACGAATTCACCCCTCCACTTT CASSLRQGTNSPLHF
15 TRBJ2-1 TRBV4-3 TRBD1 - TGCGCCAGCAGCCAAGATCAGACAGGGGGCGATGAGCAGTTCTTC CASSQDQTGGDEQFF
14 TRBJ2-7 TRBV7-2 - - TGTGCCAGCAGCCTTCAACCCGGGTTCTACGAGCAGTACTTC CASSLQPGFYEQYF
13 TRBJ1-1 TRBV11-3 - - TGTGCCAGCAGCTCCCGGGAAAACACTGAAGCTTTCTTT CASSSRENTEAFF
15 TRBJ1-3 TRBV18 - - TGTGCCAGCTCACCAGACACAAACTCTGGAAACACCATATATTTT CASSPDTNSGNTIYF
13 TRBJ1-6 TRBV7-2 - - TGTGCCAGCAGCTATTACAGAAATTCACCCCTCCACTTT CASSYYRNSPLHF
12 TRBJ2-1 TRBV27 TRBD1 few TGTGCCAGCAGTTTACAGGACAGGGAGCAGTTCTTC CASSLQDREQFF
14 TRBJ2-1 TRBV5-1 - - TGCGCCAGCAGCTTGGCCCTAAATGGAGGTGAGCAGTTCTTC CASSLALNGGEQFF
13 TRBJ2-7 TRBV6-5 - - TGTGCCAGCAGTCACGGACTCCCCCCCGAGCAGTACTTC CASSHGLPPEQYF
14 TRBJ1-2 TRBV19 TRBD1 - TGTGCCAGTACCCCGACAGGGCCTAACTATGGCTACACCTTC CASTPTGPNYGYTF
16 TRBJ1-2 TRBV4-1 - - TGCGCCAGCAGCCAAGCCGGCAGGCCCTCTAACTATGGCTACACCTTC CASSQAGRPSNYGYTF
12 TRBJ1-1 TRBV4-1 - - TGCGCCAGCAGCCAAGTCCCGACTGAAGCTTTCTTT CASSQVPTEAFF
13 TRBJ1-6 TRBV7-9 - few TGTGCCAGCAGGGTACAGTCGAATTCACCCCTCCACTTT CASRVQSNSPLHF
13 TRBJ1-5 TRBV7-9 - - TGTGCCAGCAGCAGGGGGGGTCAAAGGACCCAGCATTTT CASSRGGQRTQHF
14 TRBJ2-5 TRBV2 TRBD1 - TGTGCCAGCAGTAGGACAGGGGGCATTGAGACCCAGTACTTC CASSRTGGIETQYF
11 TRBJ1-1 TRBV19 - - TGTGCCAGTAGTTCTACAGGGGAAGCTTTCTTT CASSSTGEAFF
16 TRBJ2-3 TRBV7-9 TRBD1 - TGTGCCAGCAGCTGGTGGACAGGGAGGTTCGCGGATACGCAGTATTTT CASSWWTGRFADTQYF
16 TRBJ1-4 TRBV27 - - TGTGCCAGCAGGGGGTTGGGGCCGGGAACTAATGAAAAACTGTTTTTT CASRGLGPGTNEKLFF
15 TRBJ2-7 TRBV7-8 TRBD1 - TGTGCCAGCAGCTTCCTCGGGACAGGGGAAGACGAGCAGTACTTC CASSFLGTGEDEQYF
14 TRBJ2-5 TRBV7-7 - - TGTGCTAGCAGCTCCAGAGCGACGGAAGAGACCCAGTACTTC CASSSRATEETQYF
17 TRBJ1-5 TRBV4-1 TRBD1 - TGCGCCAGCAGCCAAGATCCCGGGACAGGGCTCCATCAGCCCCAGCATTTT CASSQDPGTGLHQPQHF
14 TRBJ2-3 TRBV2 TRBD2 - TGTGCCAGCAGTCTCGCTAGCGGACCAGATACGCAGTATTTT CASSLASGPDTQYF
17 TRBJ2-3 TRBV7-3 TRBD2 - TGTGCCAGCAGCCATTCGGCGGGGACTAGCAGCACAGATACGCAGTATTTT CASSHSAGTSSTDTQYF
18 TRBJ2-4 TRBV7-9 TRBD1 - TGTGCCAGCACCGACGCACAGGGGTTAGAACTAGCCAAAAACATTCAGTACTTC CASTDAQGLELAKNIQYF
14 TRBJ2-4 TRBV4-3 - once TGCGCCAGCAGCCAGCAGGGGGCCAAAAACATTCAGTACTTC CASSQQGAKNIQYF
15 TRBJ1-5 TRBV2 - - TGTGCCAGCAGTGAAGGGAGGTATAGCAATCAGCCCCAGCATTTT CASSEGRYSNQPQHF
14 TRBJ2-5 TRBV7-6 TRBD1 - TGTGCCAGCAGCGAGTTACAGGGGCAAGAGACCCAGTACTTC CASSELQGQETQYF
16 TRBJ1-1 TRBV15 - - TGTGCCACCAGCAGGGGCTCGGACACGGGTACCACTGAAGCTTTCTTT CATSRGSDTGTTEAFF
14 TRBJ1-5 TRBV19 - - TGTGCCAGTAGTGGTGTCACCGGGAGTCAGCCCCAGCATTTT CASSGVTGSQPQHF
15 TRBJ1-1 TRBV1 - - TGCACCAGCCGCGAAGGGACAGGGAGGTGTTGTGAAGCTTTCTTT CTSREGTGRCCEAFF
13 TRBJ1-1 TRBV5-8 - - TGTGCCAGCCCGACCGTGAGGGACACTGAAGCTTTCTTT CASPTVRDTEAFF
15 TRBJ2-5 TRBV9 TRBD1 - TGTGCCAGCAGCGGGGGACAGGCCCCGGGGGAGACCCAGTACTTC CASSGGQAPGETQYF
13 TRBJ2-3 TRBV11-3 - - TGTGCCAGCAGCTTCAGGGTCCCAGATACGCAGTATTTT CASSFRVPDTQYF
13 TRBJ1-1 TRBV2 - - TGTGCCAGCATTTGGCAGGGTGGCACTGAAGCTTTCTTT CASIWQGGTEAFF
15 TRBJ1-5 TRBV5-8 TRBD1 - TGTGCCAGCAGCTTTGGGACAGGGCTAAATCAGCCCCAGCATTTT CASSFGTGLNQPQHF
13 TRBJ1-2 TRBV11-3 TRBD1 - TGTGCCAGCAGCTTGGGACAGGGCTATGGCTACACCTTC CASSLGQGYGYTF